This T cell receptor (beta chain) was obtained from a study of T cells in Graves' hyperthyroidism and ophthalmopathy. Amplified TCR beta CDR3 regions derived from RNA transcripts. The primer set for the first-round RT-PCR of the TCR CDR3 was HTBI. One entry per CDR3 protein results from TCRdb running MiXCR on the multiplex PCR reads. Here the sample spans 300,000 to 450,000 distinct CDR3 sequences, 15% being singletons. Input material: blood. The clonotype comes from a woman under 40 with Graves' hyperthyroidism.

The CDR3 region is CASSVTSGFGEQYF. The DNA for the CDR3 is TGCGCCAGCAGCGTAACTAGCGGGTTCGGCGAGCAGTACTTC. This chain uses TRBV5-1 with TRBJ2-7; 9 nucleotides line up with TRBD2. Germline V gene data show CDR1 as SGHRS and CDR2 as YFSETQ. This CDR3 region has 14 residues. Trimming took 4 bases from V and 6 from J; bases not matched to a gene: 8.